This TCR beta chain was found in a study of cytomegalovirus exposure and HLA in healthy donors. Overall study context: As an earlier analysis found, around 200 million T cells yielded 95 million to 130 million unique TCR beta sequences. Drawn from HLA-typed donors, approximately 85 million unique TCRs were held in an early data release. Broader study findings: Most TCR beta V segments were productive about 90% or about 30% of the time in an earlier analysis. Some highly shared sequence variants likely arose as a pipeline artifact.

The PCR ran on 60 Vbeta and 13 Jbeta primers. Clones were read by immunoSEQ multiplex PCR, and TCRdb kept only the in-frame ones, dropping some. The sample holds approximately 70,000 clones, about three quarters seen once. Germline V gene lookup returns CDR1 MNHEY and CDR2 SVGAGI. V was pared by 6 bases and J by 4 bases, with 13 bases between. The CDR3 is 14 amino acids. Of note for this clone: What it binds is unknown.

The sample was PBMCs. The clonotype was recovered from a woman in her thirties or forties in good health and CMV-seropositive. The chain recombines TRBV6-5 with TRBJ1-5; TRBD1 is a possible D gene (5 bases). The CDR3 DNA sequence: TGTGCCAGCAGACGGACACCCGATAATCAGCCCCAGCATTTT. Its protein is CASRRTPDNQPQHF.